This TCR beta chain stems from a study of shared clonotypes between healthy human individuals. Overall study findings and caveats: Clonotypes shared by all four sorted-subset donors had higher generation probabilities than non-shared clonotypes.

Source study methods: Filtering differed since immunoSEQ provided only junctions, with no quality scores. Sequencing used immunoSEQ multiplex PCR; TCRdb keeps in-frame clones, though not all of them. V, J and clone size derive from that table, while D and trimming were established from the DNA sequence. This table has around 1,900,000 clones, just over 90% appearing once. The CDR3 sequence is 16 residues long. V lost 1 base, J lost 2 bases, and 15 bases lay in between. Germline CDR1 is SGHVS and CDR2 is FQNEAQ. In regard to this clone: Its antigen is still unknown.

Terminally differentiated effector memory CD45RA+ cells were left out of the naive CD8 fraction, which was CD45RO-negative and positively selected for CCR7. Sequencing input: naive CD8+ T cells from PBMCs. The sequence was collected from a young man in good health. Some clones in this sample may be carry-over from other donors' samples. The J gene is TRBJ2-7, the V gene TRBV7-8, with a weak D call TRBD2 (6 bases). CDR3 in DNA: TGTGCCAGCAGCTTAGAGACACGGGAGCCCACCTACGAGCAGTACTTC. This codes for CASSLETREPTYEQYF. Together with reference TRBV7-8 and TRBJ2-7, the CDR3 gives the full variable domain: GAGVSQSPRYKVAKRGQDVALRCDPISGHVSLFWYQQALGQGPEFLTYFQNEAQLDKSGLPSDRFFAERPEGSVSTLKIQRTQQEDSAVYLCASSLETREPTYEQYFGPGTRLTVT.